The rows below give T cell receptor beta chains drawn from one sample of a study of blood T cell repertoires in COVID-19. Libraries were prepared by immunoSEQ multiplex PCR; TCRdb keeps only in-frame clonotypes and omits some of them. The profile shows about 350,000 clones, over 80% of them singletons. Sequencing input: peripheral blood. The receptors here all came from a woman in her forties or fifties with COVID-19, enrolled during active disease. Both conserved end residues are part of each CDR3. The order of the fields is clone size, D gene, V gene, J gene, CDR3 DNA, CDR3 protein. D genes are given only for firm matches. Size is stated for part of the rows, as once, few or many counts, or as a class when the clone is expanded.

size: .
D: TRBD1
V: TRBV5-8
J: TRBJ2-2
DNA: TGTGCCAGCAGCCCCCGGGACAGGGGGCGCACCGGGGAGCTGTTTTTT
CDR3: CASSPRDRGRTGELFF

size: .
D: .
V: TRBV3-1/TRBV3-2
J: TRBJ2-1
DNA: TGTGCCAGCAGCCAGGAGTACTATGAGCAGTTCTTC
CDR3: CASSQEYYEQFF

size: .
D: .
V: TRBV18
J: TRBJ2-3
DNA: TGTGCCAGCTCACCTCCGACTCTCACAGATACGCAGTATTTT
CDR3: CASSPPTLTDTQYF

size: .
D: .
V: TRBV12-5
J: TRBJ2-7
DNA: TGTGCTAGTGGTTTGGTACGTCTTACAGGGCAGAGCGGGAACGAGCAGTACTTC
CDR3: CASGLVRLTGQSGNEQYF

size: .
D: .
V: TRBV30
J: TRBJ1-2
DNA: TGTGCTTTACCCCAGGGGTTGGGTTATGGCTACACCTTC
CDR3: CALPQGLGYGYTF

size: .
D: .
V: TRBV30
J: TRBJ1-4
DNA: TGTGCCTGGAGTGTAGAGAGAGTTAATGAAAAACTGTTTTTT
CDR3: CAWSVERVNEKLFF

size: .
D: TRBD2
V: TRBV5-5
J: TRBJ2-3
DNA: TGTGCCAGCAGCCTGGAAGGGACTAGCGGGTTGCCGCGAGATACGCAGTATTTT
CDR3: CASSLEGTSGLPRDTQYF

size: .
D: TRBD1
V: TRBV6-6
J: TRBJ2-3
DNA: TGTGCCAGCAGTTACTCGTTAGGACAGGGGAGCGATACGCAGTATTTT
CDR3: CASSYSLGQGSDTQYF

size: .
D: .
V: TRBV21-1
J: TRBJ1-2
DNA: TGTGCCAGCAGCAAAGCGTGGGGCCCCCCCTGTGGCGACTATGGCTACACCTTC
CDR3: CASSKAWGPPCGDYGYTF

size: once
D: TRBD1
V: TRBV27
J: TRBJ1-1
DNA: TGTGCCAGCAGTCCCCTGGGACAGGGAGACACTGAAGCTTTCTTT
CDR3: CASSPLGQGDTEAFF

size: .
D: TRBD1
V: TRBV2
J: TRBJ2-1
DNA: TGTGCCAGCAGAAGGCGACAGGGGGCTGATGAGCAGTTCTTC
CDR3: CASRRRQGADEQFF

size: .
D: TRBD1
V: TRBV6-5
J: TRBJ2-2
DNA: TGTGCCAGCAGCTCAAGGACAGGGGGCATCGGGGAGCTGTTTTTT
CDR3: CASSSRTGGIGELFF

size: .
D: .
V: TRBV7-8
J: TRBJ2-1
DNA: TGTGCCAGCAAGGTCTTCACAGGCAGCTCCTACAATGAGCAGTTCTTC
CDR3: CASKVFTGSSYNEQFF

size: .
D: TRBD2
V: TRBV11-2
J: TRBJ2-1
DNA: TGTGCCAGCAGCCCTGGGAACGGGAGGGGCAATGAGCAGTTCTTC
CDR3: CASSPGNGRGNEQFF

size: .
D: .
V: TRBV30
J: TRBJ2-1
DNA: TGTGCCTGGGCGGGACAGAAGAACAATGAGCAGTTCTTC
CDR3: CAWAGQKNNEQFF

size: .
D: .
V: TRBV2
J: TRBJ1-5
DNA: TGTGCCAGCAGTGATCAAGGGGCACTCAATCAGCCCCAGCATTTT
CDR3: CASSDQGALNQPQHF

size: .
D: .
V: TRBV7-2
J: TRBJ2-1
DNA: TGTGCCAGCAGCTTAGGGCTGTCTGGCAATGAGCAGTTCTTC
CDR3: CASSLGLSGNEQFF

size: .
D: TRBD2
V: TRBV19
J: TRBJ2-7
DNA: TGTGCCAGTAGTCCCACGGGAGGGAACTACGAGCAGTACTTC
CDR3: CASSPTGGNYEQYF

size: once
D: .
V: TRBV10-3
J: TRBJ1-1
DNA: TGTGCCATCAGGGCCCTCGGGGGGGTGCGGTCTGGAGCTTTCTTT
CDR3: CAIRALGGVRSGAFF

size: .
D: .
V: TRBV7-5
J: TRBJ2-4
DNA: TGTGCCAGAAGCTTAGCGGCCCGACTAGCGGACAACCTAGCCAAAAACATTCAGTACTTC
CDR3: CARSLAARLADNLAKNIQYF

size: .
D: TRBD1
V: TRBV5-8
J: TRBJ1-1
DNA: TGTGCCAGCAGCTTGGGGGGACAGGGCAACACTGAAGCTTTCTTT
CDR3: CASSLGGQGNTEAFF

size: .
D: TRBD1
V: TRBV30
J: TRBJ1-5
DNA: TGTGCCTGGAGCGCGGGACAGTTCAATCAGCCCCAGCATTTT
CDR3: CAWSAGQFNQPQHF

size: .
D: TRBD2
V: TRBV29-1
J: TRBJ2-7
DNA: TGCAGCGTTGAAGGGACTAGCGGGAGTGAAGGCAGCTCCTACGAGCAGTACTTC
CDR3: CSVEGTSGSEGSSYEQYF

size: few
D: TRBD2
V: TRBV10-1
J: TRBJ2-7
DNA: TGCGCCAGCAGTGAGATAGCGGGGGCCTCCTACGAGCAGTACTTC
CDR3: CASSEIAGASYEQYF

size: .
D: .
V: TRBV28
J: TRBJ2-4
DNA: TGTGCCAGCAGTTCCAGACGGGGATCCAAAAACATTCAGTACTTC
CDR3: CASSSRRGSKNIQYF

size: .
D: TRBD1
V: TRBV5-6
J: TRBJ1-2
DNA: TGTGCCAGCAGCACCGGACAGGGACTCTATGGCTACACCTTC
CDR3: CASSTGQGLYGYTF

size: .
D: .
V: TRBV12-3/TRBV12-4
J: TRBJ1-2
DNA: TGTGCCAGCAGCGTAGTAACCAACTATGGCTACACCTTC
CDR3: CASSVVTNYGYTF

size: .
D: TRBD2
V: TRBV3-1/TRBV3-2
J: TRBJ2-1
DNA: TGTGCCAGCAGCCAAGATGTGGGGGAGGGCGTAAATGAGCAGTTCTTC
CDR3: CASSQDVGEGVNEQFF

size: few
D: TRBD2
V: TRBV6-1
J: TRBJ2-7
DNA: TGTGCCAGCAGTGAAGTTCAGGGGACTAGCGACGAGCAGTACTTC
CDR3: CASSEVQGTSDEQYF

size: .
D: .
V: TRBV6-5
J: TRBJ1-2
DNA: TGTGCCAGCAGTTCCGAACGGGTCGGCTACACCTTC
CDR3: CASSSERVGYTF

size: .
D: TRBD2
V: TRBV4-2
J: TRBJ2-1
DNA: TGTGCCAGCAGCCAAGATACTCGAGGGGTTGGCGGGAGTAGGGATGAGCAGTTCTTC
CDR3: CASSQDTRGVGGSRDEQFF

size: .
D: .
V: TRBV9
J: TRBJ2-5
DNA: TGTGCCAGCAGCGTAAGTGAGGAGACCCAGTACTTC
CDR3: CASSVSEETQYF

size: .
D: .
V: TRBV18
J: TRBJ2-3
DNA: TGTGCCAGCTCACCGGCGGGACTTTCTGGGACAGATACGCAGTATTTT
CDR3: CASSPAGLSGTDTQYF

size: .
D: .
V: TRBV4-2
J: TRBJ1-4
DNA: TGTGCCAGCAGCCAAGATCGGCAGGGCTGGCAGAATGAAAAACTGTTTTTT
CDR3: CASSQDRQGWQNEKLFF

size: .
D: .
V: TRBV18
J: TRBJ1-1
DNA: TGTGCCAGCTCCGGGCGGGGCAACACTGAAGCTTTCTTT
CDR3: CASSGRGNTEAFF

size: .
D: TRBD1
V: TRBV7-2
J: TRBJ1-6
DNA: TGTGCCAGCAGCTTAGACAGGGGGTCTTCACCCCTCCACTTT
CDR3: CASSLDRGSSPLHF

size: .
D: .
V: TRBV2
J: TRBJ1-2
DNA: TGTGCCTCTAAGCGGGGGGGTGGCTACACCTTC
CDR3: CASKRGGGYTF

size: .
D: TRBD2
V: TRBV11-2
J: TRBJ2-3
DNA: TGTGCCAGCAGCCGACGGACTAGCGGGAGAACAGATACGCAGTATTTT
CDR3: CASSRRTSGRTDTQYF

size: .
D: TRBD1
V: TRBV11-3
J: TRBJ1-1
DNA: TGTGCCAGCAGCTCCACTCGGGTACAGGGGGCAAGGAAGACTGAAGCTTTCTTT
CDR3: CASSSTRVQGARKTEAFF

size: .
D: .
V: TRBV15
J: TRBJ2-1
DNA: TGTGCCACCAGCAGTGGTATACCGGGACATAACACCTACAATGAGCAGTTCTTC
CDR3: CATSSGIPGHNTYNEQFF

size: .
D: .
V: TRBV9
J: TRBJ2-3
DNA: TGTGCCAGCAGCGTAGCTAACGCAGATACGCAGTATTTT
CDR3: CASSVANADTQYF

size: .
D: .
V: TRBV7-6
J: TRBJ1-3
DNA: TGTGCCAGCAGCTTAGTTGGGGGGTCTGGAAACACCATATATTTT
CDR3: CASSLVGGSGNTIYF

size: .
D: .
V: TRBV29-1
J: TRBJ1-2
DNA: TGCAGCGCAAACGCAGGGGATGGCTACACCTTC
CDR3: CSANAGDGYTF

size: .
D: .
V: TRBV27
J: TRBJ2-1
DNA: TGTGCCAGCAAGAGGAGGGGACGGGACGACCACAGTGAGCAGTTCTTC
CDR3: CASKRRGRDDHSEQFF

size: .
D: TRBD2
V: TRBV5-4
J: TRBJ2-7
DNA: TGTGCCAGCAGCCGAGCGGGAGGGCCGGGGGAGCAGTACTTC
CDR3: CASSRAGGPGEQYF

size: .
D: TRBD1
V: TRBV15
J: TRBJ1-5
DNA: TGTGCCACCAGCAGAGGGCAGGGGGTCAATCAGCCCCAGCATTTT
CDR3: CATSRGQGVNQPQHF

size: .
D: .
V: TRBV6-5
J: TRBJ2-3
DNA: TGTGCCAGCAGTTTAGGAGGGATCACAGATACGCAGTATTTT
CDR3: CASSLGGITDTQYF

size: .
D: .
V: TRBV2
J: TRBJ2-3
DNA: TGTGCCAGCAGGAGGACAGACTTCACAGATACGCAGTATTTT
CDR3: CASRRTDFTDTQYF

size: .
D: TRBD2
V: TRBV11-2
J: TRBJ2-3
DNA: TGTGCCAGCAGCTCCCGGACTAGCGCTGGCACAGATACGCAGTATTTT
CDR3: CASSSRTSAGTDTQYF

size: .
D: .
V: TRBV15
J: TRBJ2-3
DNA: TGTGCCACCAGACAGGGAGCAGATACGCAGTATTTT
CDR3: CATRQGADTQYF

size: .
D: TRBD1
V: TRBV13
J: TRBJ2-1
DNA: TGTGCCAGCAGCTTAGAGTCCACAGGGGAAGGGGGAGATGAGCAGTTCTTC
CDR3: CASSLESTGEGGDEQFF

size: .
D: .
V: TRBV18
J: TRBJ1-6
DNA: TGTGCCAGCTCACGAGGACAGCGAGGCAATTCACCCCTCCACTTT
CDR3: CASSRGQRGNSPLHF